This T cell receptor (beta chain) stems from a study of blood T cell repertoires in COVID-19. On the study more broadly: Spain, Italy and the United States supplied samples that represented acute and convalescent COVID-19. PBMCs, B-cell-depleted T cells, or T cells provided the cDNA or gDNA that made up the material.

TCRdb keeps only in-frame clones here, not all; method: immunoSEQ multiplex PCR. Among a few hundred thousand clones listed, approximately 90% were seen once. Those enrolled in Seattle joined during active infection and were followed longitudinally afterward. With 4 bases removed from V and 0 bases from J, the gap between germline ends came to 7 bases. Looked up from germline, CDR1 is LGHNA and CDR2 is YSLEER. This CDR3 has 13 amino acids. The sequenced sample was peripheral blood. This chain links TRBV4-3 with TRBJ2-7; D ambiguous. This TCR came from a woman in her thirties with COVID-19, enrolled during active disease. Written as DNA, the CDR3 is TGCGCCAGCAGCCTATCGGTCTCCTACGAGCAGTACTTC. The encoded protein is CASSLSVSYEQYF.